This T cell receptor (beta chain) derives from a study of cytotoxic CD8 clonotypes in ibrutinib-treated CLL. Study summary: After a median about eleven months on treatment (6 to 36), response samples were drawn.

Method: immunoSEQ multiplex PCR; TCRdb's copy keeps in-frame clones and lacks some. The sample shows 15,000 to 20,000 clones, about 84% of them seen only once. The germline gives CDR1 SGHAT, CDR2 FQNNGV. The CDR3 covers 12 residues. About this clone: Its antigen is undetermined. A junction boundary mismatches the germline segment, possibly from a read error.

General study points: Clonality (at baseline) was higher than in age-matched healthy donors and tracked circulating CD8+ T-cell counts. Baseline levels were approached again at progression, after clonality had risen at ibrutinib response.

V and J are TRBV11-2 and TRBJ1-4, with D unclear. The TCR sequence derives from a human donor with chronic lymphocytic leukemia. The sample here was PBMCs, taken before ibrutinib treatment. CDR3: CASSSSLGLRNF. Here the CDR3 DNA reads TGTGCCAGCAGCTCCTCACTCGGTTTAAGGAATTTT.